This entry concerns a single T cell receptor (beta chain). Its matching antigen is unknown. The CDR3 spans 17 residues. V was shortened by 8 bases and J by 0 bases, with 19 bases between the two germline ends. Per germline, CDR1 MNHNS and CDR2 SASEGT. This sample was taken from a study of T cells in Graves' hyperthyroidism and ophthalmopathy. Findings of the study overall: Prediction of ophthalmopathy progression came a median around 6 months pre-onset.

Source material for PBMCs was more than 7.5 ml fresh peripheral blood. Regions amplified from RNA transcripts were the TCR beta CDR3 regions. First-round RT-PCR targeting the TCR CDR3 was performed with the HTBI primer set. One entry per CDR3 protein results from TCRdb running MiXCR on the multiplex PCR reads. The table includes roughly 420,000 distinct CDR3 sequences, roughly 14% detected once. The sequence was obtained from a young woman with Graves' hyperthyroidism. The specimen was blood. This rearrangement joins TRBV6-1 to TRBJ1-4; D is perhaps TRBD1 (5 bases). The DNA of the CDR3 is TGTGCCAGCGGCCGGGACCCTTCCATCTCAACTAATGAAAAACTGTTTTTT. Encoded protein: CASGRDPSISTNEKLFF.